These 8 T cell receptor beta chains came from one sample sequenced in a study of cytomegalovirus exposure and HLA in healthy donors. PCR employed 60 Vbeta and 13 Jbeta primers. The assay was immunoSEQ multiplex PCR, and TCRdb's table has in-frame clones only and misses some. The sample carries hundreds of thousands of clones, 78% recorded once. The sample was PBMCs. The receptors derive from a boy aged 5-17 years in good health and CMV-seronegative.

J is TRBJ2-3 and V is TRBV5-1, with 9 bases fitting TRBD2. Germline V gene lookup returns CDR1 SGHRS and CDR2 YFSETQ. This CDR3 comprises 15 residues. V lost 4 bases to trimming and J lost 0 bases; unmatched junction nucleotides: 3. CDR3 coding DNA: TGCGCCAGCAGCCTTAGCGGGGGTAGCACAGATACGCAGTATTTT. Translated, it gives CASSLSGGSTDTQYF.

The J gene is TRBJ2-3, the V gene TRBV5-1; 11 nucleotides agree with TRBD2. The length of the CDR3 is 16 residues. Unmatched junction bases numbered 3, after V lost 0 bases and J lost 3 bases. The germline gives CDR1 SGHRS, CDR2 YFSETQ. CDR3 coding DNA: TGCGCCAGCAGCTTGGATAGCGGGGGGGCAACAGATACGCAGTATTTT. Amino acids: CASSLDSGGATDTQYF.

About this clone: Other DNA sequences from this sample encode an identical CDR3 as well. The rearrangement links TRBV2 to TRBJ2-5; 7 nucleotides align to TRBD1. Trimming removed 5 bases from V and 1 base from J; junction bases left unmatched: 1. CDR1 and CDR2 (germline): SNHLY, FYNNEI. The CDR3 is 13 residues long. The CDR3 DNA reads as TGTGCCAGCAGTAGGGACAGCCAAGAGACCCAGTACTTC. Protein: CASSRDSQETQYF.

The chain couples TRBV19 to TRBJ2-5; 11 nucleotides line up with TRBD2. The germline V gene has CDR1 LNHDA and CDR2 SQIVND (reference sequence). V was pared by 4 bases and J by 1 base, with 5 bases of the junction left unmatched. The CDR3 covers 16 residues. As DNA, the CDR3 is TGTGCCAGTAGTAGGGGACTAGCGGCAGGCCAAGAGACCCAGTACTTC. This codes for CASSRGLAAGQETQYF.

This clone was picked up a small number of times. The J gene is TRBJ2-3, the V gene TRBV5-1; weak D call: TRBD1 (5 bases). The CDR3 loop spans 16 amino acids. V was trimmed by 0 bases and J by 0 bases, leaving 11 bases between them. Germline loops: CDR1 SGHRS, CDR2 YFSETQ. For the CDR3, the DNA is TGCGCCAGCAGCTTGGAAGGACAACCGAGCACAGATACGCAGTATTTT. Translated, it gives CASSLEGQPSTDTQYF.

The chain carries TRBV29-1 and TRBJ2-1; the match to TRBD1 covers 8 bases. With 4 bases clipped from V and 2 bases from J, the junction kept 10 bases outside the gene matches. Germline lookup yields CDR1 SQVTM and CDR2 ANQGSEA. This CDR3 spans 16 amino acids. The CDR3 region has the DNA TGCAGCGTTGGTCGCTCGACAGGGGCCACCTACAATGAGCAGTTCTTC. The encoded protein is CSVGRSTGATYNEQFF.

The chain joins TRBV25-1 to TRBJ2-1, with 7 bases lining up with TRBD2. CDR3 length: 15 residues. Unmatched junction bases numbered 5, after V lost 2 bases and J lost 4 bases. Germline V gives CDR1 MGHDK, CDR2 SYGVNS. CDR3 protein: CASSEVAGVYNEQFF. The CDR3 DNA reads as TGTGCCAGCAGTGAAGTTGCGGGGGTATACAATGAGCAGTTCTTC.

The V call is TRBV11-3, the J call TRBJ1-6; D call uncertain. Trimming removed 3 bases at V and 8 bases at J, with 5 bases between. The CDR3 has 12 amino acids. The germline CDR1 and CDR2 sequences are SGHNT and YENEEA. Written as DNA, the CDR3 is TGTGCCAGCAGCTTCCGTGATTCACCCCTCCACTTT. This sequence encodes CASSFRDSPLHF. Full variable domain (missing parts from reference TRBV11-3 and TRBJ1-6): EAGVVQSPRYKIIEKKQPVAFWCNPISGHNTLYWYLQNLGQGPELLIRYENEEAVDDSQLPKDRFSAERLKGVDSTLKIQPAELGDSAVYLCASSFRDSPLHFGNGTRLTVT.